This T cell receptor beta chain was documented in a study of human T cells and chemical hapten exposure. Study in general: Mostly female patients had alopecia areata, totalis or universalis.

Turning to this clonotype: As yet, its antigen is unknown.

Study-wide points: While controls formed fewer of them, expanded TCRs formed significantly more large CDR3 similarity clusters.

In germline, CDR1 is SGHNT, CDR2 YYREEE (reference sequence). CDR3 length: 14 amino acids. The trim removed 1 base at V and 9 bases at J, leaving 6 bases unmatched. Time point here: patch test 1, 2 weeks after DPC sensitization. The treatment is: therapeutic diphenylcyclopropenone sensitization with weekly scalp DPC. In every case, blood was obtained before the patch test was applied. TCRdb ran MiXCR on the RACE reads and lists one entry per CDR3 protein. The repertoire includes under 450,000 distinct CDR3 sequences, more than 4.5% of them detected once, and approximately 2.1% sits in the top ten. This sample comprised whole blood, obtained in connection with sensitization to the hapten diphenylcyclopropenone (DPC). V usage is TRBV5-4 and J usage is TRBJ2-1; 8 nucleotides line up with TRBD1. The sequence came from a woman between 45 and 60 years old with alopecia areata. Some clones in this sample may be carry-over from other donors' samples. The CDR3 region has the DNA TGTGCCAGCAGCTTGTCTTCCAGGGGGCTTGAGCAGTTCTTC. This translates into CASSLSSRGLEQFF.